The next 9 T cell receptor beta chains were all read from a single sample in a study of blood T cell repertoires in COVID-19 (dated by TCRdb to 2020 to 2022). Library preparation used the immunoSEQ multiplex PCR assay. TCRdb obtained this table from immuneACCESS and retained in-frame rearrangements with V and J assigned. These tables miss some clones; where compared with another copy, unresolved V genes account for less than half of the shortfall, and the remainder is unexplained. For this sample there are 200,000 to 250,000 clones; around four fifths appear just once. Of the sample, just under 20% is held by the ten largest clones. What was sequenced was peripheral blood. The source is a man younger than 40 with active or convalescent COVID-19.

This chain joins TRBV7-6 and TRBJ1-5; D perhaps matches TRBD1 (5 bases). The CDR3 extends over 15 amino acids. Trimming took off 1 base at V and 0 bases at J, with 7 bases between the two ends. Germline V gene data show CDR1 as SGHVS and CDR2 as FNYEAQ. In DNA form, the CDR3 reads TGTGCCAGCAGCTTAGGGGGGGGTAGCAATCAGCCCCAGCATTTT. Encoded protein: CASSLGGGSNQPQHF.

The rearrangement links TRBV10-3 to TRBJ1-4; possible D gene TRBD1, 6 bases. The CDR3 extends over 18 amino acids. V lost 3 bases to trimming and J lost 3 bases, with 20 bases between them. The germline V gene has CDR1 ENHRY and CDR2 SYGVKD. The CDR3 spells CAISERTELLGANEKLFF. The CDR3 DNA sequence: TGTGCCATCAGTGAAAGGACAGAGCTCCTCGGAGCTAATGAAAAACTGTTTTTT.

A remark on this clone: This same CDR3 is encoded by further DNA sequences in the sample. V usage is TRBV28 and J usage is TRBJ2-7, with D possibly matching TRBD2 (6 bases). Looked up from germline, CDR1 is MDHEN and CDR2 is SYDVKM. The CDR3 covers 15 residues. V dropped 3 bases and J dropped 4 bases, with 16 bases sitting between them. In DNA form, the CDR3 reads TGTGCCAGCAGTTTGGCAGGAGGAGGGGCTTACGAGCAGTACTTC. Encoded protein: CASSLAGGGAYEQYF.

The V call is TRBV30, the J call TRBJ2-1; weak D call: TRBD2 (6 bases). The germline gives CDR1 GTSNPN, CDR2 SVGIG (reference sequence). V lost 4 bases, J lost 1 base, and 11 bases lay in between. The CDR3 is made up of 14 amino acids. The CDR3 loop is CAWNPAGSYNEQFF. The CDR3 DNA follows: TGTGCCTGGAACCCAGCGGGTTCCTACAATGAGCAGTTCTTC.

This chain joins TRBV6-1 and TRBJ1-6, with D unclear. The CDR3 contains 16 residues. V lost 2 bases to trimming and J lost 6 bases, with 14 bases between them. Germline assignment: CDR1 MNHNS and CDR2 SASEGT. The CDR3 protein is CASSESRVVGNSPLHF. The DNA of the CDR3 is TGTGCCAGCAGTGAATCTAGAGTTGTCGGTAATTCACCCCTCCACTTT.

The CDR3 sequence: CASTQRGSGYTEAFF. CDR3 coding DNA: TGTGCCAGCACCCAGAGGGGGTCGGGGTACACTGAAGCTTTCTTT. This sequence joins TRBV28 and TRBJ1-1; tentatively, D is TRBD1 (6 bases). Germline V gene data show CDR1 as MDHEN and CDR2 as SYDVKM. V lost 7 bases to trimming and J lost 3 bases, with 18 bases between them. This CDR3 is 15 amino acids long.

The rearrangement uses TRBV4-1 and TRBJ2-5; 7 bases match TRBD2. V was clipped by 3 bases and J by 1 base; unmatched bases: 5. CDR3 length: 15 amino acids. CDR1 MGHRA and CDR2 YSYEKL come from the germline V gene. The CDR3 nucleotides are TGCGCCAGCAGCCACCTGTTAGCGGGCCAAGAGACCCAGTACTTC. Translation: CASSHLLAGQETQYF.

The chain joins TRBV18 to TRBJ1-2; 7 bases align to TRBD1. CDR3 length: 15 residues. J was trimmed by 8 bases and V by 0 bases; bases with no gene match: 9. CDR1 and CDR2 (germline): KGHSH, LQKENI. The DNA for the CDR3 is TGTGCCAGCTCACCACCATCCCAGGGGGTTTGGGGCTACACCTTC. It specifies CASSPPSQGVWGYTF. Variable domain in full (rest from reference TRBV18 and TRBJ1-2): NAGVMQNPRHLVRRRGQEARLRCSPMKGHSHVYWYRQLPEEGLKFMVYLQKENIIDESGMPKERFSAEFPKEGPSILRIQQVVRGDSAAYFCASSPPSQGVWGYTFGSGTRLTVV.

The chain is built from TRBV27 and TRBJ1-3; D is possibly TRBD1 (6 bases). V lost 5 bases, J lost 4 bases, and 15 bases lay in between. CDR3 length equals 15 residues. CDR1 is MNHEY, CDR2 SMNVEV, per germline (reference sequence). The CDR3 coding sequence is TGTGCCAGCAGTAGAACAGGGAGTACCGGAAACACCATATATTTT. It yields the protein CASSRTGSTGNTIYF.